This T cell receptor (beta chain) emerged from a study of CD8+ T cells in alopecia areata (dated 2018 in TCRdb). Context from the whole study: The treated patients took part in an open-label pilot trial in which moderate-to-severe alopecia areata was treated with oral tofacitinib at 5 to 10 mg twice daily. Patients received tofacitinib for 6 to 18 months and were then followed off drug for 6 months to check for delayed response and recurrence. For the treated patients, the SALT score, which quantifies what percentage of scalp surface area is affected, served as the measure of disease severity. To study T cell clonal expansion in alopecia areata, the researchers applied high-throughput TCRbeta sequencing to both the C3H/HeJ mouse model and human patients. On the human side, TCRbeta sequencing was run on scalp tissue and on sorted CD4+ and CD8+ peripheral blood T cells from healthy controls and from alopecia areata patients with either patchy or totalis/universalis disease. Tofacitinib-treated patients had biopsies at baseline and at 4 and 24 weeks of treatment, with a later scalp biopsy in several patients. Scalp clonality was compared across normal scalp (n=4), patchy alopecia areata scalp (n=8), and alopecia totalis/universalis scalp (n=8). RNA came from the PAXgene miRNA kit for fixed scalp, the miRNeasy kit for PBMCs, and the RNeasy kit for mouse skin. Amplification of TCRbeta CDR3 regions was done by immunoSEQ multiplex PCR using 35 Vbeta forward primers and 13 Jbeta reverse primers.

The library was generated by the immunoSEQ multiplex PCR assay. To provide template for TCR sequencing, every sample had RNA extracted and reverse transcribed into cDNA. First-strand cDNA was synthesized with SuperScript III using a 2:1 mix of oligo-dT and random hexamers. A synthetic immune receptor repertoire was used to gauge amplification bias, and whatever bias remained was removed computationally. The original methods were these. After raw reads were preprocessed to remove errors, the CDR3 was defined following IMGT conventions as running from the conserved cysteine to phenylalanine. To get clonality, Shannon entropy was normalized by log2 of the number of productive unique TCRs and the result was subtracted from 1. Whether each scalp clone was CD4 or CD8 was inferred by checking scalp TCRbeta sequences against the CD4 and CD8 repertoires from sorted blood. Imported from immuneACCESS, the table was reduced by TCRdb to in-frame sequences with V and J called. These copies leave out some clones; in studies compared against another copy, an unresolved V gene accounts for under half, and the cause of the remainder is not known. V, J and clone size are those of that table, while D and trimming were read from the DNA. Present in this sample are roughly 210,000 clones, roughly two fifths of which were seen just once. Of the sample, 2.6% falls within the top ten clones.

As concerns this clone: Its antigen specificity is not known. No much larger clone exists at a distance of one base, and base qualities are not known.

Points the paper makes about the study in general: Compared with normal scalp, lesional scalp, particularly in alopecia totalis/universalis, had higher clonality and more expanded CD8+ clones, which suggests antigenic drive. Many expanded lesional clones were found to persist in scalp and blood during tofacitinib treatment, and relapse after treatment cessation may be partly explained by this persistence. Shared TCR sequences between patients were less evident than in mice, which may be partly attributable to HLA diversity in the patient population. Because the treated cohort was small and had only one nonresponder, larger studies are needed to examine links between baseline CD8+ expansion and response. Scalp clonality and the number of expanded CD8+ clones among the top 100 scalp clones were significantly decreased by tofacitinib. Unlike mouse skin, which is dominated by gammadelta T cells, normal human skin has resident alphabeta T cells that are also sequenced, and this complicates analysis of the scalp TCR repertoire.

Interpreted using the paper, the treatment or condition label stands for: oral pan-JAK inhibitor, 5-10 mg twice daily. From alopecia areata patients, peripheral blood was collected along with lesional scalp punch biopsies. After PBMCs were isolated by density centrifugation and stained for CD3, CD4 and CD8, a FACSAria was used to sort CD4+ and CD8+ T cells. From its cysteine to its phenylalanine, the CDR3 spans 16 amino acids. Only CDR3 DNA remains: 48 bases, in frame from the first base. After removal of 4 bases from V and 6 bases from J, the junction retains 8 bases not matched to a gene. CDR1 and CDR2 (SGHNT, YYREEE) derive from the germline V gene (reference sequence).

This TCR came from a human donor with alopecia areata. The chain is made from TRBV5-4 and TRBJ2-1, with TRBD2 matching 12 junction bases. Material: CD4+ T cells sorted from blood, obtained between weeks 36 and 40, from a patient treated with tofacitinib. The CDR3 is CASSKVLAGGTNEQFF. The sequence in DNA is TGTGCCAGCAGCAAAGTACTAGCGGGAGGCACCAATGAGCAGTTCTTC.